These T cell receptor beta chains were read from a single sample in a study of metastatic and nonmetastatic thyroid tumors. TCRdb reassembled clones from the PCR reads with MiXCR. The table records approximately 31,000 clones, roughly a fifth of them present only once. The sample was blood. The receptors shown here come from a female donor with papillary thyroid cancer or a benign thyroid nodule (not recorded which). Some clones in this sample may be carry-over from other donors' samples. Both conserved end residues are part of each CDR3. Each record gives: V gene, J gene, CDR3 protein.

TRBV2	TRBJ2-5	CASTRRTQYQETQYF
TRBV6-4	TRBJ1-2	CASSDTGVGGYTF
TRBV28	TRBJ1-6	CASGAANSPLHF
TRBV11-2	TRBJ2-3	CASSFEQGNTDTQYF
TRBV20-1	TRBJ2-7	CSARDGREASYEQYF
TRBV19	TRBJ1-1	CASSIHRDITEAFF
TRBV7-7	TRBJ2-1	CASSRDRENNEQFF
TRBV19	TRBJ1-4	CASREQGTWSEKLFF
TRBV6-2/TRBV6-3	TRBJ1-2	CASSYSMRYGYTF
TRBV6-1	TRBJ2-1	CASSLYSNEQFF
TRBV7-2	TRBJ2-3	CASSLVGVGGTDTQYF
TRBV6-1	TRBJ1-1	CASSGRVWSLSVPAEAFF
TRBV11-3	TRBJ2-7	CASSLGTGDEQYF
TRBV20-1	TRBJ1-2	CSARDRASYTF